This T cell receptor (beta chain) was sequenced for a study of cytomegalovirus exposure and HLA in healthy donors. 13 Jbeta primers and 60 Vbeta primers were used for the PCR. Sequenced by immunoSEQ multiplex PCR; TCRdb stores in-frame clones only, minus some. This sample's clone table lists about 170,000 clones. J gave up 6 bases and V 1 base, and 11 bases lay outside the gene matches. CDR1 and CDR2 from the germline V gene are LGHNA and YNFKEQ. The CDR3 covers 16 residues. The source is a woman younger than 35 in good health and CMV-seropositive. Sequences were obtained from PBMCs. V and J are TRBV4-2 and TRBJ2-7, with 8 bases that match TRBD1. The CDR3 nucleotides read TGTGCCAGCAGCCAAGCCCCGACAGGGGATGAGGTCGAGCAGTACTTC. It is translated as CASSQAPTGDEVEQYF.